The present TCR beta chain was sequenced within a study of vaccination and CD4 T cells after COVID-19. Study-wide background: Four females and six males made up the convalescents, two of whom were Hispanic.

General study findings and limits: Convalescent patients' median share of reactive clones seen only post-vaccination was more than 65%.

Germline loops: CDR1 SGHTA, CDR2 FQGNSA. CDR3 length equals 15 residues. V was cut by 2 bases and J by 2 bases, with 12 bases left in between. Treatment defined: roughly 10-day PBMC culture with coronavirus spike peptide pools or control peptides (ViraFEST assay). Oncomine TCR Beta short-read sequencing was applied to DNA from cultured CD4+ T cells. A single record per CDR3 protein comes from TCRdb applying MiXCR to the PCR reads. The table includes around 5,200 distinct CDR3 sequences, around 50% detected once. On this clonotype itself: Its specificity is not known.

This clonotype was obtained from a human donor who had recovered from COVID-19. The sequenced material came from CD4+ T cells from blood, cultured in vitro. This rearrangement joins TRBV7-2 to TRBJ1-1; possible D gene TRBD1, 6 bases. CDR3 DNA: TGTGCCAGCAGCTTATCAGGGGTGGGAAACACTGAAGCTTTCTTT. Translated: CASSLSGVGNTEAFF.